The source of this T cell receptor beta chain is a study of shared clonotypes between healthy human individuals. Whole-study findings and limits: Only blood underwent sampling, and tissue repertoires likely differ. Limitation of the genetic and exposure-history diversity represented came from the few donors.

Note on this clone: Its antigen is as yet unknown.

Sequencing was performed with immunoSEQ multiplex PCR; in TCRdb, only in-frame clones are kept and a portion is missing. This table has roughly 330,000 clones, 74% appearing once. Material: memory CD4+ T cells sorted from blood. The subset: CD45RA-negative fraction. The sequence derives from a man aged 25-40 years in good health.

The CDR3 nucleotides are TGTGCCATCAGTGACCCACACCACGAGCAGTACTTC. This codes for CAISDPHHEQYF. The chain links TRBV10-3 to TRBJ2-7; no clear D gene. Trimming left V 3 bases short and J 5 bases short, with 8 bases between. The V gene's germline CDR1 is ENHRY and CDR2 SYGVKD. The CDR3 is 12 residues long.